A selection of T cell receptor beta chains follows, all from one sample in a study of cytomegalovirus exposure and HLA in healthy donors. TCRdb's copy holds only in-frame clones and misses some; the assay was immunoSEQ multiplex PCR. The repertoire holds 300,000 or so clones, with approximately 84% as singletons. Sample: PBMCs. Receptors were obtained from a woman aged 40-49 years in good health and CMV-seropositive. CDR3s include the opening cysteine and the closing phenylalanine or tryptophan. The D gene is left open where the match is weak. Not all rows give a size; the values are once, few, many and, for expanded clones, a class.

. | TRBJ2-7 | TRBV15 | TRBD2 | 18 | CATSRAFEAGGLAYEQYF | TGTGCCACCAGCAGAGCGTTTGAAGCGGGAGGGTTAGCCTACGAGCAGTACTTC
. | TRBJ2-7 | TRBV5-1 | . | 14 | CASSPPGLTYEQYF | TGCGCCAGCAGCCCCCCCGGACTAACCTACGAGCAGTACTTC
few | TRBJ2-5 | TRBV28 | TRBD1 | 14 | CASSPPTGAETQYF | TGTGCCAGCAGTCCACCGACAGGGGCAGAGACCCAGTACTTC
few | TRBJ2-5 | TRBV29-1 | . | 11 | CSVAVQETQYF | TGCAGCGTTGCGGTCCAAGAGACCCAGTACTTC
once | TRBJ2-7 | TRBV5-1 | TRBD2 | 16 | CASSEWTSGSVYEQYF | TGCGCCAGCAGCGAATGGACTAGCGGGAGCGTCTACGAGCAGTACTTC
. | TRBJ2-1 | TRBV21-1 | . | 19 | CASSKVGLAGVSSYNEQFF | TGTGCCAGCAGCAAAGTCGGGCTAGCGGGAGTCAGCTCCTACAATGAGCAGTTCTTC
few | TRBJ2-1 | TRBV30 | . | 12 | CAWSVRGVVQFF | TGTGCCTGGAGTGTACGCGGCGTGGTGCAGTTCTTC
. | TRBJ2-1 | TRBV19 | . | 15 | CASNGWLEDGNEQFF | TGTGCCAGTAACGGGTGGTTGGAGGACGGGAATGAGCAGTTCTTC
few | TRBJ2-7 | TRBV12-5 | TRBD1 | 16 | CASGTFSGTGGLEQYF | TGTGCTAGTGGTACTTTCTCCGGGACAGGGGGGCTCGAGCAGTACTTC
once | TRBJ2-1 | TRBV4-3 | TRBD2 | 16 | CASSQEASGRSNEQFF | TGCGCCAGCAGCCAAGAAGCTAGCGGGAGAAGCAATGAGCAGTTCTTC
. | TRBJ2-2 | TRBV28 | . | 13 | CASRKQGAGELFF | TGTGCCAGCAGGAAGCAAGGGGCCGGGGAGCTGTTTTTT
. | TRBJ2-5 | TRBV27 | . | 13 | CASSRTDQETQYF | TGTGCCAGCAGTAGGACAGACCAAGAGACCCAGTACTTC
. | TRBJ2-7 | TRBV5-6 | TRBD1 | 16 | CASSLPHTGASYEQYF | TGTGCCAGCAGCTTGCCCCACACAGGGGCATCCTACGAGCAGTACTTC
. | TRBJ2-1 | TRBV27 | . | 11 | CASSLYGEQFF | TGTGCCAGCAGTTTATACGGGGAGCAGTTCTTC
. | TRBJ1-1 | TRBV6-1 | . | 14 | CASRNKLGGVGAFF | TGTGCCAGCAGGAATAAACTTGGGGGGGTCGGGGCTTTCTTT
. | TRBJ2-2 | TRBV7-9 | . | 15 | CASSPWGGDPGELFF | TGTGCCAGCAGCCCCTGGGGAGGCGATCCCGGGGAGCTGTTTTTT
. | TRBJ2-1 | TRBV5-1 | . | 15 | CASSLGGDSYNEQFF | TGCGCCAGCAGCTTGGGGGGAGACTCCTACAATGAGCAGTTCTTC
. | TRBJ1-2 | TRBV6-5 | . | 13 | CASSRTVNYGYTF | TGTGCCAGCAGTCGGACAGTTAACTATGGCTACACCTTC
. | TRBJ1-2 | TRBV5-1 | TRBD1 | 19 | CASSLFTIRNRGLDYGYTF | TGCGCCAGCAGCTTGTTTACCATACGCAACAGGGGGCTGGACTATGGCTACACCTTC
. | TRBJ2-5 | TRBV7-2 | TRBD1 | 15 | CASTSRTGIQETQYF | TGTGCCAGCACTTCACGGACAGGGATCCAAGAGACCCAGTACTTC
. | TRBJ1-6 | TRBV11-3 | TRBD1 | 15 | CASSPRTGGESPLHF | TGTGCCAGCAGCCCGCGGACAGGGGGCGAGTCACCCCTCCACTTT
. | TRBJ1-1 | TRBV7-9 | . | 14 | CASSFQQVGTEAFF | TGTGCCAGCAGCTTCCAACAGGTTGGGACTGAAGCTTTCTTT
. | TRBJ2-1 | TRBV5-1 | . | 14 | CATLRLPGFGEQFF | TGCGCCACCCTCCGACTACCGGGGTTCGGTGAGCAGTTCTTC
. | TRBJ1-4 | TRBV5-1 | . | 15 | CASSLGAHTNEKLFF | TGCGCCAGCAGCTTGGGGGCACATACTAATGAAAAACTGTTTTTT
. | TRBJ2-1 | TRBV6-5 | . | 14 | CASSLRESYNEQFF | TGTGCCAGCAGTTTACGGGAGTCCTACAATGAGCAGTTCTTC
once | TRBJ2-5 | TRBV21-1 | . | 23 | CASSKALKQGSLAGVRIWETQYF | TGTGCCAGCAGCAAAGCGCTAAAGCAGGGGTCACTAGCGGGAGTAAGGATATGGGAGACCCAGTACTTC
. | TRBJ2-3 | TRBV9 | TRBD1 | 14 | CASSADRDTDTQYF | TGTGCCAGCAGCGCGGACAGGGATACAGATACGCAGTATTTT
. | TRBJ2-7 | TRBV28 | . | 15 | CASSTAGSNSYEQYF | TGTGCCAGCAGTACGGCCGGGAGCAACTCCTACGAGCAGTACTTC
. | TRBJ1-1 | TRBV5-1 | TRBD1 | 15 | CASSHHRGPNTEAFF | TGCGCCAGCAGCCACCACAGGGGGCCGAACACTGAAGCTTTCTTT
. | TRBJ2-3 | TRBV29-1 | TRBD1 | 15 | CSALPGTGWTDTQYF | TGCAGCGCTCTTCCCGGGACAGGGTGGACAGATACGCAGTATTTT
. | TRBJ1-2 | TRBV7-9 | . | 13 | CASSGYQGTGYTF | TGTGCCAGCAGCGGATACCAGGGGACTGGCTACACCTTC
. | TRBJ1-2 | TRBV5-4 | TRBD1 | 16 | CASSLEVGTGGRGYTF | TGTGCCAGCAGCTTGGAAGTTGGGACAGGGGGCCGAGGCTACACCTTC
. | TRBJ1-5 | TRBV19 | . | 14 | CASSIRTGRAAQHF | TGTGCCAGTAGTATCCGTACAGGGAGAGCGGCCCAGCATTTT
. | TRBJ2-7 | TRBV5-4 | . | 12 | CASSPAPGEQYF | TGTGCCAGCAGCCCAGCTCCGGGCGAGCAGTACTTC
. | TRBJ2-6 | TRBV7-7 | . | 14 | CASKSGFGANVLTF | TGTGCCAGCAAATCAGGGTTCGGGGCCAACGTCCTGACTTTC
few | TRBJ1-5 | TRBV2 | . | 13 | CASSRQVNQPQHF | TGTGCCAGCAGCCGACAGGTCAATCAGCCCCAGCATTTT
. | TRBJ2-3 | TRBV7-9 | TRBD1 | 16 | CASSLDRGRVTDTQYF | TGTGCCAGCAGCCTAGACAGGGGGCGCGTCACAGATACGCAGTATTTT
. | TRBJ2-3 | TRBV5-6 | . | 16 | CASGKEQGRLSDTQYF | TGTGCCAGCGGCAAGGAACAGGGGAGGTTATCAGATACGCAGTATTTT
. | TRBJ2-4 | TRBV6-1 | . | 15 | CASRNDRLAKNIQYF | TGTGCCAGCAGAAATGACAGACTAGCCAAAAACATTCAGTACTTC
. | TRBJ2-5 | TRBV7-2 | . | 14 | CASSLDFYGETQYF | TGTGCCAGCAGCTTGGATTTTTACGGGGAGACCCAGTACTTC
. | TRBJ2-7 | TRBV18 | . | 13 | CASSPPVGDEQYF | TGTGCCAGCTCACCACCGGTGGGAGACGAGCAGTACTTC